This entry is about one T cell receptor beta chain. This clonotype was observed many times. There is no known antigen for this receptor. No quality values exist for individual bases; no much larger clone is one base distant. The sample is drawn from a study of regulatory T cells in long-lasting Graves disease (dated by TCRdb to the early 2020s). About the study as a whole: To count as having persistent Graves' disease, a patient had to have received antithyroid drug treatment for over 5 years with TSH receptor autoantibodies remaining persistently positive. A total of about 35 samples underwent TCR sequencing, from 13 patients with persistent Graves' disease and some 20 patients with newly diagnosed Graves' disease. Persistent Graves' disease patients in the clinical cohort had taken antithyroid drugs for around 11 years on average. This study used TCR sequencing and RNA sequencing of peripheral blood to compare persistent Graves' disease patients against newly diagnosed Graves' disease patients. The study was registered as a clinical trial and conducted in China. Paper-wide results and their limitations: Compared with newly diagnosed patients, patients with persistent Graves' disease had lower TCR Shannon entropy and fewer highly expanded clones, which suggests clonal expansion. Sequencing and analysis were restricted to the TCR beta chain. Persistent patients shared more public clonotypes among themselves (around 2,500) than newly diagnosed patients did (approximately 870). The authors noted that the small sample size was a limitation that may lower accuracy. TRBV28, TRBJ1-2 and TRBJ2-5 were preferentially used in persistent disease, while TRBV20-1 and TRBJ2-1 were favored in newly diagnosed disease. The study examined only peripheral blood because the primary lesion, thyroid tissue, could not be accessed.

V is clipped by 1 base and J by 3 bases, and the sequence between their germline boundaries is 5 bases long. Reading from cysteine to phenylalanine, the CDR3 counts 13 amino acids. The read is trimmed to its CDR3 DNA, 39 bases read in frame from base 1. The germline V gene yields SGHRS for CDR1 and YFSETQ for CDR2. Receptor libraries were prepared by multiplex PCR. Sequencer: Illumina HiSeq 4000. To build TCR beta libraries, CDR3 regions were amplified by Arm-PCR using iRepertoire HTBI primers. Before sequencing, the PCR products went through gel purification. The authors' analysis ran thus. Gene usage analysis of CDR3 amino acid clonotypes relied on the approximately 68 TRBV and 15 or so TRBJ segments identified across samples. COPE and FqMerger were used to merge the filtered high-quality paired reads into contigs. BLAST was used to align contigs to the IMGT TRBV, TRBD and TRBJ reference genes, and CDR3 was defined following IMGT. Clonotypes above 0.1% frequency were classified as highly expanded clones. Shannon entropy served as the measure of repertoire diversity, while the Gini coefficient captured V-J evenness. A clonotype was considered public if more than one individual shared it. TCRdb handled the public reads itself, with Q25 trimming in fastp and clone calling in MiXCR, and kept productive beta chains. Entries are consolidated by CDR3 protein sequence, retaining the most common genes and DNA. TCRdb, not the authors, supplied the V and J calls. This sample comprises some 450,000 distinct CDR3 sequences, roughly a quarter of them detected only once. The ten largest account for around 24% of the sample.

Interpreted using the paper, the time point label stands for: persistent/refractory GD, antithyroid drugs over 5 years with positive TRAb. For both TCR sequencing and RNA sequencing, RNA was extracted from PBMCs using TRIzol. The diagnosis of Graves' disease was made according to American Thyroid Association guidelines. Patients were recruited from an endocrinology department in Xi'an, China. From each patient, approximately 10 milliliters of peripheral blood was collected into an EDTA anticoagulant tube. Ficoll Paque Plus density gradient separation was used to isolate PBMCs, and no further T cell sorting was performed. RNA quality was checked with an Agilent 2100 Bioanalyzer and agarose gel, and concentration with a NanoDrop 2000.

The sequence joins TRBV5-1 to TRBJ2-1; the D gene cannot be named for sure. The TCR originated in a female donor with Graves disease. The sample was peripheral blood mononuclear cells (PBMCs), taken when the disease was refractory, from a patient treated with antithyroid drugs. The base sequence is TGCGCCAGCAGCTTGAGCGACTACAATGAGCAGTTCTTC. This yields the protein CASSLSDYNEQFF.